This T cell receptor (beta chain) was found in a study of cytomegalovirus exposure and HLA in healthy donors. In the study overall: T cells numbering some 170 million yielded 117 million unique TCR beta sequences in an earlier analysis.

This clone has a handful of counts. Its cognate antigen is unknown. Germline CDR1 SGHKS, CDR2 YYEKEE (reference sequence). The CDR3 covers 15 residues. The V and J ends lost 4 bases and 5 bases respectively, with 15 bases between them. Whole-study results and caveats: A later analysis linked 15,000 to 20,000 TCR beta sequences to HLA alleles at 0.05 false discovery rate. Previously analyzed data showed that most TCR beta V segments were productive at a frequency of about 87% or about 30%.

PCR amplification relied on 60 Vbeta primers (plus 13 Jbeta primers). The protocol was immunoSEQ multiplex PCR, while the TCRdb copy is restricted to in-frame clones and leaves out a portion. Among 85,000 to 110,000 clones listed, under 80% were seen once. The chain carries TRBV5-5 and TRBJ2-2; no clear D gene. The clonotype was recovered from a woman aged 18-30 years in good health and CMV-seropositive. The sequenced sample consisted of PBMCs. CDR3 sequence (DNA): TGTGCCAGCAGCCTAAGAGCAGGTCCTACCGGGGAGCTGTTTTTT. This translates into CASSLRAGPTGELFF.